This TCR beta chain was captured by sequencing in a study of blood T cell repertoires in COVID-19 (dated by TCRdb to the early 2020s). Broadly, across the study: Collaborator samples came from the United States, Italy and Spain and covered acute and convalescent phases of COVID-19. The material from the prospective study consisted of cDNA or gDNA derived from T cells, B-cell-depleted T cells, or PBMCs. The dataset comprised deeply sampled blood TCRbeta repertoires from subjects exposed to, actively infected with, or recovered from COVID-19. Nearly every sample came with metadata listing a de-identified subject ID, COVID-19 status, age in years and sex. The repertoires were released in a freely available public database intended as a resource for research on the immune response to SARS-CoV-2. Where available, HLA class I and class II types were taken from metadata supplied by the sample provider and were not determined by assay-based typing. Samples were obtained from the ongoing ImmuneRACE study (first 160 participants) and from 1,254 subjects provided by 6 global collaborators.

The immunoSEQ Assay, a bias-controlled multiplex PCR, was used to amplify TCRbeta CDR3 regions from genomic DNA. As for the authors' bioinformatics: Within the assay, amplification of reference gene primers was used to estimate how many nucleated cells each sample contained. Sequence reads were collapsed and filtered to measure the absolute abundance of every unique TCRbeta CDR3 rearrangement. For each sample, productive Simpson clonality was calculated as the square root of Simpson's diversity index over productive rearrangements. TCRdb obtained this table from immuneACCESS and retained in-frame rearrangements with V and J assigned. These tables miss some clones; where compared with another copy, unresolved V genes account for less than half of the shortfall, and the remainder is unexplained. The DNA gave D and trimming, while V, J and clone size come from that table. Counted in this sample were approximately 300,000 clones; about 89% of them appeared once. The top ten clonotypes cover under 6.5% of the sample.

Study-wide findings and limitations: The quantity of clinical and demographic metadata differed by source and by participant and was supplied without curation.

Trimming leaves V shorter by 4 bases and J shorter by 5 bases, with the junction holding 16 bases beyond the gene matches. The CDR3 goes from the cysteine to the phenylalanine over 18 residues. CDR3 DNA only is kept here, 54 bases in frame from base 1. CDR1 and CDR2 are read off the germline V gene (reference sequence) as MNHEY and SMNVEV. Turning to this clone: Its antigen is not yet known. No per-base quality is available; no much larger clone lies one base away.

A second Seattle source provided samples from volunteer blood donors who had recovered from COVID-19. The collaborating institutions used their own protocols to collect whole blood in K2EDTA tubes. For TCRbeta analysis, collaborator samples were shipped as frozen whole blood, as isolated PBMCs, or as DNA extracted from either sample type. The sequence joins TRBV27 to TRBJ1-2; 10 central bases correspond to TRBD1. Material for sequencing was peripheral blood. This TCR was recovered from a man aged 18 to 29 who had recovered from COVID-19. The CDR3 is CASSSSRQGAVSMYGYTF. In nucleotide form, the sequence is TGTGCCAGCAGTTCGAGCCGACAGGGGGCTGTGAGTATGTATGGCTACACCTTC.